This T cell receptor (beta chain) was recorded in a study of T-cell reconstitution after alpha-beta-depleted transplantation in children. Study-wide findings and caveats: Several hundred expanded graft clones reportedly gave rise to the alpha-beta T cells present about two months after transplant. T-cell numbers and diversity one year post-transplant derived largely from freshly generated T cells.

The TCRbeta library was prepared with unique molecular identifiers. TCRdb reprocessed the PCR reads with MiXCR, giving one entry per CDR3 protein. The sample lists hundreds of thousands of distinct CDR3 sequences, approximately 15% occurring once. This CDR3 is 14 amino acids long. Trimming pared 1 base from V and 5 bases from J, leaving 15 bases between. Germline V lookup: CDR1 SQVTM, CDR2 ANQGSEA. This clonotype was counted only a few times. Its antigen is still unknown. This receptor was obtained from a male patient aged 10-17 years who had a stem cell transplant for acute lymphoblastic leukemia, so the T cells may come from the graft donor. The specimen comprised PBMCs, mostly from graft donor cells, sampled 360 days after TCRalphabeta/CD19-depleted stem cell transplant. The rearrangement joins TRBV29-1 to TRBJ2-7, with D perhaps given as TRBD1 or TRBD2 (5 bases each). CDR3 region: CSVEGWDAVHEQYF. DNA of the CDR3: TGCAGCGTTGAAGGCTGGGACGCCGTCCACGAGCAGTACTTC.